The 4 T cell receptor beta chains below all came from one sample that was sequenced in a study of beta chain features in type 1 diabetes. TCRB transcripts that were expressed got sequenced, as all of the isolated RNA had been reverse transcribed. Sequenced by immunoSEQ multiplex PCR; TCRdb stores in-frame clones only, minus some. The sample lists 300,000 to 350,000 clones, 6.5% to 10% occurring once. The specimen sequenced was central memory CD4+ T cells from blood. These receptors were taken from a woman aged 18-29 years in good health.

The genes are TRBV5-1 and TRBJ2-1; possibly TRBD1 or TRBD2 for D (5 bases each). Germline V lookup: CDR1 SGHRS, CDR2 YFSETQ. The CDR3 extends over 19 amino acids. Trimming stripped 0 bases from V and 0 bases from J, with 19 bases between. The CDR3 coding sequence is TGCGCCAGCAGCTTGGGAAGGGGCCGACTAATTAGCTCCTACAATGAGCAGTTCTTC. It translates to CASSLGRGRLISSYNEQFF.

CDR3 sequence reads: CASSSMGPAYGYTF. DNA for the CDR3: TGCGCCAGCAGCTCGATGGGACCAGCCTATGGCTACACCTTC. The chain employs TRBV5-1 and TRBJ1-2; perhaps TRBD1 as D (5 bases). In germline, CDR1 is SGHRS, CDR2 YFSETQ. The CDR3 loop spans 14 amino acids. Trimming left V 3 bases short and J 4 bases short, with 13 bases between.

V is TRBV7-8 and J is TRBJ1-2, with a weak D call TRBD1 (6 bases). Germline-derived CDR1 and CDR2 are SGHVS and FQNEAQ. This CDR3 comprises 15 residues. The V gene lost 0 bases and the J gene lost 6 bases, with 14 bases spanning the gap. The CDR3 spells CASSLAPGGADGYTF. The CDR3 nucleotides are TGTGCCAGCAGCTTAGCGCCCGGGGGCGCGGATGGCTACACCTTC.

This sequence joins TRBV7-2 and TRBJ2-1, with 7 bases that match TRBD2. The ends lost 2 bases at V and 3 bases at J; junction bases unmatched: 10. CDR3 length: 17 amino acids. Germline V gene data show CDR1 as SGHTA and CDR2 as FQGNSA. CDR3 DNA sequence: TGTGCCAGCAGCTTATCTGGGGCGGGGGAAGGCTACAATGAGCAGTTCTTC. Amino acid sequence: CASSLSGAGEGYNEQFF. Complete variable domain (other parts from reference TRBV7-2 and TRBJ2-1): GAGVSQSPSNKVTEKGKDVELRCDPISGHTALYWYRQSLGQGLEFLIYFQGNSAPDKSGLPSDRFSAERTGGSVSTLTIQRTQQEDSAVYLCASSLSGAGEGYNEQFFGPGTRLTVL.